These 21 T cell receptor beta chains originate from one sample sequenced in a study of monozygotic twins with inflammatory bowel disease. Reprocessing the 5' RACE reads, TCRdb reports a single entry for every CDR3 protein and omits DNA. The sample data list about 160,000 distinct CDR3 sequences. Sequencing was performed on blood. Receptor source: a human donor with ulcerative colitis or Crohn's disease, or a healthy co-twin of an affected twin (not recorded which).

The rearrangement uses TRBV7-3 and TRBJ2-3. CDR1 and CDR2 (germline): SGHTA, FQGTGA. CDR3 length equals 16 residues. The CDR3 reads CASSLSDLASTDTQYF.

The chain employs TRBV27 and TRBJ2-1; there is no DNA to check the TCRdb D call of TRBD1. The CDR3 runs 16 residues. Germline-derived CDR1 and CDR2 are MNHEY and SMNVEV (reference sequence). This CDR3 reads CASSSTPGSSYNEQFF.

The chain uses TRBV5-6 and TRBJ2-7; TCRdb's D call of TRBD1 is untestable without DNA. The CDR3 sequence is 15 residues long. Germline-derived CDR1 and CDR2 are SGHDT and YYEEEE. CDR3 loop: CASSNWSRPRDEQYF.

The chain recombines TRBV20-1 with TRBJ2-1. CDR1 is DFQATT and CDR2 is SNEGSKA in the germline V gene (reference sequence). The CDR3 loop spans 15 amino acids. This CDR3 is CSASLGPGSYNEQFF.

This CDR3 is CATSDRTSAPNTGELFF. The V and J genes are TRBV24-1 and TRBJ2-2; TCRdb designates TRBD1, a call that cannot be tested without DNA. In germline, CDR1 is KGHDR, CDR2 SFDVKD. The CDR3 covers 17 residues.

The chain recombines TRBV20-1 with TRBJ2-4. There are 13 residues in the CDR3. CDR1 and CDR2 from the germline V gene are DFQATT and SNEGSKA (reference sequence). The CDR3 protein is CSAERTEKNMQYF.

The CDR3 reads CASSLRSPSYEQYF. The chain carries TRBV27 and TRBJ2-7. This CDR3 comprises 14 residues. CDR1 and CDR2 from the germline V gene are MNHEY and SMNVEV (reference sequence).

This chain links TRBV14 with TRBJ2-3. The CDR3 sequence is 15 residues long. Germline V gene data show CDR1 as SGHDN and CDR2 as FVKESK. The CDR3 region is CASSQDTPRWDTQYF.

CDR3 in amino acids: CASITSSGAGELFF. The chain joins TRBV6-6 to TRBJ2-2. The CDR3 sequence is 14 residues long. Germline loops: CDR1 MNHNY, CDR2 SVGAGI (reference sequence).

The J gene is TRBJ1-4, the V gene TRBV20-1; TCRdb indicates TRBD1, and absent DNA this call remains unverified. There are 14 residues in the CDR3. Germline lookup yields CDR1 DFQATT and CDR2 SNEGSKA (reference sequence). CDR3 loop: CSARRGTGGEKLFF.

The J gene is TRBJ2-7, the V gene TRBV18; TCRdb reports TRBD1, a call that lacks DNA to check it against. The CDR3 spans 15 residues. In germline, CDR1 is KGHSH, CDR2 LQKENI. The CDR3 here is CASSPAAAYSGEQYF.

The V and J genes are TRBV19 and TRBJ2-5; TCRdb names TRBD2, which stays unverified in the absence of DNA. CDR1 is LNHDA, CDR2 SQIVND, per germline (reference sequence). The CDR3 covers 13 residues. CDR3 sequence: CASRASVQETQYF.

The chain has TRBV29-1 and TRBJ2-1; TCRdb's D gene call, TRBD1, goes unchecked for lack of DNA. Per germline, CDR1 SQVTM and CDR2 ANQGSEA. This CDR3 contains 15 residues. The CDR3 sequence is CSGKSSGRGGDEQFF.

This chain connects TRBV5-1 to TRBJ2-1. Germline assignment: CDR1 SGHRS and CDR2 YFSETQ. CDR3 length equals 14 residues. CDR3 amino acids: CASSLGSDLYEQFF.

The chain recombines TRBV4-1 with TRBJ1-2; as DNA is missing, the TRBD1 call by TCRdb cannot be tested. The CDR3 is made up of 17 amino acids. From germline, CDR1 is MGHRA and CDR2 YSYEKL. CDR3 residues: CASSKGTGEERNYGYTF.

This sequence joins TRBV19 and TRBJ2-1; TCRdb's assignment of TRBD1 cannot be checked, as there is no DNA. Germline assignment: CDR1 LNHDA and CDR2 SQIVND (reference sequence). The CDR3 runs 17 residues. The CDR3 loop reads CASSPPGGARSFHEQFF.

The CDR3 region is CASSRGERGYYGYTF. The J gene is TRBJ1-2, the V gene TRBV12-3 or TRBV12-4; the D call of TRBD1 rests on TCRdb alone, since no DNA is present to check it. This CDR3 is built from 15 residues.

The V and J genes are TRBV11-1 and TRBJ2-5; as DNA is missing, the TRBD2 call by TCRdb cannot be tested. Germline CDR1 and CDR2: SGHAT and FQDESV (reference sequence). CDR3 length: 18 residues. The CDR3 reads CASRLGPGTRGFQETQYF.

The chain is built from TRBV7-8 and TRBJ2-7; TCRdb reports TRBD2, a call that lacks DNA to check it against. CDR1 SGHVS and CDR2 FQNEAQ come from the germline V gene. The CDR3 spans 14 residues. The CDR3 loop is CASSLLNSADEQYF.

CDR3 in amino acids: CASSPPTGGNTEAFF. V usage is TRBV12-3 or TRBV12-4 and J usage is TRBJ1-1; TCRdb reports TRBD1, a call that lacks DNA to check it against. The CDR3 spans 15 residues.

This chain uses TRBV5-1 with TRBJ2-1; TCRdb's D gene call, TRBD2, goes unchecked for lack of DNA. This CDR3 contains 13 residues. Germline values: CDR1 SGHRS, CDR2 YFSETQ. The CDR3 region is CASSLDEGNEQFF. The variable domain in full, with the rest retrieved from reference TRBV5-1 and TRBJ2-1, is KAGVTQTPRYLIKTRGQQVTLSCSPISGHRSVSWYQQTPGQGLQFLFEYFSETQRNKGNFPGRFSGRQFSNSRSEMNVSTLELGDSALYLCASSLDEGNEQFFGPGTRLTVL.